A selection of T cell receptor beta chains follows, all from one sample in a study of T-cell reconstitution after alpha-beta-depleted transplantation in children. In TCRdb, the PCR reads were re-called with MiXCR into one record per CDR3 protein. This table holds a few hundred thousand distinct CDR3 sequences, 27% found once. Sequenced material: PBMCs, taken before TCRalphabeta/CD19-depleted stem cell transplant. These receptor sequences come from a boy under three years old with Wiskott-Aldrich syndrome, due to receive a stem cell transplant. The CDR3 runs from the conserved cysteine through the conserved F or W. A D gene is named only where the DNA matches it firmly. Size is stated for part of the rows, as once, few or many counts, or as a class when the clone is expanded.

TRBJ2-2 - - TRBV4-2 TGTGCCAGCAGCCAAGGGGGGAGACTAGTTGCCGGGGAGCTGTTTTTT CASSQGGRLVAGELFF
TRBJ2-6 few TRBD1 TRBV5-1 TGCGCCAGCAGCTTTGGGGACAGGGGCCCCCCTGGGGCCAACGTCCTGACTTTC CASSFGDRGPPGANVLTF
TRBJ2-1 - TRBD2 TRBV5-1 TGCGCCAGCAGCTTGGGAGGTAGCGGGAGACCCTACAATGAGCAGTTCTTC CASSLGGSGRPYNEQFF
TRBJ2-1 - TRBD2 TRBV7-8 TGTGCCAGCAGCGTCCCCGGGACTAGTAGCATCAATGAGCAGTTCTTC CASSVPGTSSINEQFF
TRBJ2-1 many - TRBV5-1 TGCGCCAGCAGCTTCGACAGATACAATGAGCAGTTCTTC CASSFDRYNEQFF
TRBJ2-1 few - TRBV20-1 TGCAGTGCCCCGTCAGAAAACCCGTACAATGAGCAGTTCTTC CSAPSENPYNEQFF
TRBJ2-7 - TRBD2 TRBV5-1 TGCGCCAGCAGCCCGAGCGGGATCCTTACGTACGAGCAGTACTTC CASSPSGILTYEQYF
TRBJ2-7 few TRBD1 TRBV20-1 TGCAGTGCTTTTCCAGGGGGCTCCCACGAGCAGTACTTC CSAFPGGSHEQYF
TRBJ2-3 - - TRBV20-1 TGCAGTGCTCGAATTACCACAGATACGCAGTATTTT CSARITTDTQYF
TRBJ1-6 - - TRBV7-2 TGTGCCAGCAGCTTATATACCCAGAGCTCCTATAATTCACCCCTCCACTTT CASSLYTQSSYNSPLHF
TRBJ2-3 few - TRBV20-1 TGCAGTGCTAGACCGGGGGTAGGGACAGATACGCAGTATTTT CSARPGVGTDTQYF
TRBJ2-5 - - TRBV20-1 TGCAGTGCTAGAATACCGGCGGACCTCAACCTACAAGAGACCCAGTACTTC CSARIPADLNLQETQYF
TRBJ2-3 few - TRBV10-2 TGCGCCAGCAGGGCAGATACGCAGTATTTT CASRADTQYF
TRBJ1-4 - - TRBV27 TGTGCCACTCAGCGACCGAGAAGCCCAACGAGGACTAATGAAAAACTGTTTTTT CATQRPRSPTRTNEKLFF
TRBJ2-3 few - TRBV20-1 TGCAGTGCTAGAGTCTTAGGGGTCGATACGCAGTATTTT CSARVLGVDTQYF
TRBJ2-5 - TRBD1 TRBV20-1 TGCAGTGCTAGTAACCGGGACAGGGGCCAAGAGACCCAGTACTTC CSASNRDRGQETQYF
TRBJ2-1 few - TRBV5-1 TGCGCCAGCAGCTTTAGTCCGGGTAGCTCCTACAATGAGCAGTTCTTC CASSFSPGSSYNEQFF
TRBJ1-1 - - TRBV2 TGTGCCAGCAGTGAAAGGTGGAGAGGGGTGGCTTTCTTT CASSERWRGVAFF
TRBJ2-1 - TRBD2 TRBV20-1 TGCAGTGCTAGACTAGCGGGCAACCGGGGTGAGCAGTTCTTC CSARLAGNRGEQFF
TRBJ2-1 few - TRBV5-1 TGCGCCAGCAGCTTACTCCATGGCGGGAATCAGTATGAGCAGTTCTTC CASSLLHGGNQYEQFF
TRBJ1-1 few - TRBV5-1 TGCGCCAGCACCCGGGACATCGGTACTGAAGCTTTCTTT CASTRDIGTEAFF
TRBJ1-2 - - TRBV29-1 TGCAGCGTTTCTCCCCTTAGGGACTATGGCTACACCTTC CSVSPLRDYGYTF
TRBJ2-3 few - TRBV5-1 TGCGCCAGCAGCTTGGGGATCCTTTTAAGCGCAGATACGCAGTATTTT CASSLGILLSADTQYF
TRBJ2-2 few - TRBV27 TGTGCCAGCAGTAGCCCAGGGAAAGCGGGGGAGCTGTTTTTT CASSSPGKAGELFF
TRBJ2-1 - - TRBV7-9 TGTGCCAGCAGCTTACCGCCTTCCCGGATGTTGTACAATGAGCAGTTCTTC CASSLPPSRMLYNEQFF
TRBJ2-7 few - TRBV28 TGTGCCAGCAGCCTTATAGGGTGGCGATACGAGCAGTACTTC CASSLIGWRYEQYF
TRBJ2-5 few - TRBV15 TGTGCCACCAGCGCCGGGACATACCAAGAGACCCAGTACTTC CATSAGTYQETQYF